The 17 T cell receptor beta chains in this list originate from one sample, sequenced in a study of beta chain features in type 1 diabetes. Every bit of the isolated RNA underwent reverse transcription, so sequencing read expressed TCRB transcripts. The data were produced by immunoSEQ multiplex PCR, yet TCRdb's version contains in-frame clones alone and is incomplete. This sample has roughly 380,000 clones, with around a fifth found just once. The specimen sequenced was naive CD4+ T cells from blood. These receptor sequences come from a woman aged 18-35 years in good health.

The chain joins TRBV7-9 to TRBJ1-1, with D unclear. The CDR3 covers 11 residues. The germline gives CDR1 SEHNR, CDR2 FQNEAQ (reference sequence). The V end lost 7 bases, the J end lost 3 bases, and 6 bases lay between the germline ends. This chain's CDR3 is CASKLHTEAFF. Here the CDR3 DNA reads TGTGCCAGCAAACTACACACTGAAGCTTTCTTT.

This clone was seen a handful of times. The chain uses TRBV11-3 and TRBJ2-1; a possible D gene is TRBD2 (5 bases). The V and J ends lost 3 bases and 0 bases respectively, with 9 bases between them. There are 15 residues in the CDR3. Germline values: CDR1 SGHNT, CDR2 YENEEA. The CDR3 DNA reads TGTGCCAGCAGCTTTGGACGGGGCTCCTACAATGAGCAGTTCTTC. Its translation: CASSFGRGSYNEQFF.

This chain uses TRBV30 with TRBJ1-2; D is unclear. Trimming left V 5 bases short and J 0 bases short, with 16 bases between. The CDR3 length is 15 residues. Germline V gene lookup returns CDR1 GTSNPN and CDR2 SVGIG (reference sequence). The CDR3 nucleotides read TGTGCCTGGTTGGGTTCCTCTCTAGCTAACTATGGCTACACCTTC. Its protein is CAWLGSSLANYGYTF.

This clone was detected only a few times. The chain combines TRBV18 with TRBJ2-7; tentatively, D is TRBD2 (7 bases). The CDR3 is made up of 15 amino acids. Deletions cut 6 bases from V and 1 base from J, with 16 bases between. Per the germline V gene, CDR1 is KGHSH and CDR2 is LQKENI. CDR3 in amino acids: CASSQGGAVSYEQYF. CDR3 in DNA: TGTGCCAGCTCCCAAGGGGGGGCGGTGTCCTACGAGCAGTACTTC.

This chain links TRBV12-5 with TRBJ2-7; D is unclear. There are 12 residues in the CDR3. Germline assignment: CDR1 LGHNT and CDR2 FRNRAP. V lost 1 base and J lost 3, with 4 bases in between. CDR3 amino acids: CASGLAVYEQYF. The CDR3 coding sequence is TGTGCTAGTGGTTTGGCCGTCTACGAGCAGTACTTC. The whole variable domain, filled in from reference TRBV12-5 and TRBJ2-7, reads DARVTQTPRHKVTEMGQEVTMRCQPILGHNTVFWYRQTMMQGLELLAYFRNRAPLDDSGMPKDRFSAEMPDATLATLKIQPSEPRDSAVYFCASGLAVYEQYFGPGTRLTVT.

This chain links TRBV25-1 with TRBJ2-6, with D unclear. Germline loops: CDR1 MGHDK, CDR2 SYGVNS. This CDR3 region has 14 residues. The V end lost 5 bases, the J end lost 3 bases, and 8 bases lay between the germline ends. CDR3 DNA sequence: TGTGCCAGCAGTAGCCCCGGTGGGGCCAACGTCCTGACTTTC. Translated, it gives CASSSPGGANVLTF.

The chain has TRBV4-2 and TRBJ1-2; no reliable D call. CDR1 LGHNA and CDR2 YNFKEQ come from the germline V gene. The CDR3 consists of 13 residues. Trimming removed 1 base at V and 6 bases at J, with 9 bases between. CDR3 sequence (DNA): TGTGCCAGCAGCCAAGTCGAGGCACATGGCTACACCTTC. This sequence encodes CASSQVEAHGYTF.

The chain joins TRBV18 to TRBJ2-7, with 7 bases lining up with TRBD1. The CDR3 covers 13 residues. Germline V gene data show CDR1 as KGHSH and CDR2 as LQKENI. The ends lost 4 bases at V and 3 bases at J; junction bases unmatched: 3. CDR3 bases: TGTGCCAGCTCACAGGGGGCAATCTACGAGCAGTACTTC. This encodes CASSQGAIYEQYF. Looking up the rest from reference TRBV18 and TRBJ2-7 gives the full variable domain: NAGVMQNPRHLVRRRGQEARLRCSPMKGHSHVYWYRQLPEEGLKFMVYLQKENIIDESGMPKERFSAEFPKEGPSILRIQQVVRGDSAAYFCASSQGAIYEQYFGPGTRLTVT.

A few counts support this clone. This chain connects TRBV2 to TRBJ2-3; 10 positions agree with TRBD2. The V gene's germline CDR1 is SNHLY and CDR2 FYNNEI. J lost 6 bases, V lost 7 bases, and 7 bases had no gene match. The CDR3 is 14 amino acids. Here the CDR3 DNA reads TGTGCCAGCAAGGGCCTAGCGGGAGTGGATACGCAGTATTTT. Protein sequence: CASKGLAGVDTQYF.

A word on this clone: The sample contains more than one DNA sequence encoding this CDR3. This chain joins TRBV19 and TRBJ2-7; 7 positions match TRBD1. The CDR3 consists of 13 residues. V trimming: 6 bases; J trimming: 2 bases; junction bases outside the gene matches: 4. CDR1 and CDR2 (germline): LNHDA, SQIVND (reference sequence). For the CDR3, the DNA is TGTGCCAGTAGCCGGGACAGCACCTACGAGCAGTACTTC. Translating gives CASSRDSTYEQYF.

This chain connects TRBV5-4 to TRBJ2-3; 10 nucleotides agree with TRBD1. Germline CDR1 SGHNT, CDR2 YYREEE (reference sequence). The CDR3 has 14 residues. The V and J ends lost 5 bases and 4 bases, in that order; junction bases with no gene match: 4. CDR3 sequence (DNA): TGTGCCAGCAGGGGGGACAGGGGCGCAGATACGCAGTATTTT. This sequence encodes CASRGDRGADTQYF.

The sample holds a few counts of this clone. The chain links TRBV7-9 to TRBJ1-1, with D possibly matching TRBD1 (6 bases). Germline CDR1 and CDR2: SEHNR and FQNEAQ (reference sequence). Trimming cost V 1 base and J 0 bases, with 6 bases left between them. CDR3 length: 14 residues. The CDR3 here is CASSLGTVNTEAFF. CDR3 nucleotide sequence: TGTGCCAGCAGCTTAGGGACAGTGAACACTGAAGCTTTCTTT.

There are a few counts of this clone. The sample carries other DNA sequences with the same CDR3. This chain uses TRBV18 with TRBJ2-7, with D perhaps matching TRBD1 (6 bases). The V gene lost 0 bases and the J gene lost 4 bases, with 7 bases spanning the gap. Per the germline V gene, CDR1 is KGHSH and CDR2 is LQKENI. The CDR3 consists of 13 residues. The CDR3 DNA follows: TGTGCCAGCTCACCACCGCAGGGGTACGAGCAGTACTTC. Translation: CASSPPQGYEQYF.

This chain joins TRBV6-6 and TRBJ2-7, with 7 positions matching TRBD1. This CDR3 has 15 residues. Looked up from germline, CDR1 is MNHNY and CDR2 is SVGAGI (reference sequence). With 6 bases clipped from V and 6 bases from J, the junction kept 14 bases outside the gene matches. The CDR3 loop is CASSLQEGASGEQYF. CDR3 sequence (DNA): TGTGCCAGCAGCCTACAAGAGGGGGCATCAGGCGAGCAGTACTTC.

The chain recombines TRBV18 with TRBJ2-7; 9 bases fit TRBD1. Germline assignment: CDR1 KGHSH and CDR2 LQKENI. The CDR3 runs to 15 residues. V gave up 4 bases and J gave up 3 bases; unmatched junction bases: 7. The CDR3 spells CASSLGDRVDYEQYF. The CDR3, as DNA: TGTGCCAGCTCACTTGGGGACAGGGTGGACTACGAGCAGTACTTC. The variable domain in full, with the rest retrieved from reference TRBV18 and TRBJ2-7, is NAGVMQNPRHLVRRRGQEARLRCSPMKGHSHVYWYRQLPEEGLKFMVYLQKENIIDESGMPKERFSAEFPKEGPSILRIQQVVRGDSAAYFCASSLGDRVDYEQYFGPGTRLTVT.

The chain employs TRBV5-1 and TRBJ1-3; maybe TRBD1 (5 bases). The germline gives CDR1 SGHRS, CDR2 YFSETQ. V was trimmed by 1 base and J by 3 bases, leaving 5 bases between them. The CDR3 runs to 13 residues. CDR3 DNA: TGCGCCAGCAGCTTGACAGGTGGAAACACCATATATTTT. Amino acids: CASSLTGGNTIYF. The full variable domain, rest sourced from reference TRBV5-1 and TRBJ1-3, is KAGVTQTPRYLIKTRGQQVTLSCSPISGHRSVSWYQQTPGQGLQFLFEYFSETQRNKGNFPGRFSGRQFSNSRSEMNVSTLELGDSALYLCASSLTGGNTIYFGEGSWLTVV.

V usage is TRBV4-3 and J usage is TRBJ2-2; TRBD2 agrees at 11 bases. V was clipped by 3 bases and J by 6 bases; unmatched bases: 9. Germline loops: CDR1 LGHNA, CDR2 YSLEER. The CDR3 length is 17 residues. The CDR3: CASSQGLADALAGELFF. In DNA form, the CDR3 reads TGCGCCAGCAGCCAGGGACTAGCGGATGCCTTAGCCGGGGAGCTGTTTTTT.